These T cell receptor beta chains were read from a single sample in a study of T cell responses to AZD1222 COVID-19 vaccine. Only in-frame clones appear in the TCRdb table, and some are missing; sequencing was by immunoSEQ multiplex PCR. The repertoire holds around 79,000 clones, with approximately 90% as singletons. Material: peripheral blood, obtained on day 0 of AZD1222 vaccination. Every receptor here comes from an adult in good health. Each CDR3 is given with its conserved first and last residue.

CASSLVPVAVHEQYF	TRBJ2-7	TRBV11-2
CASSYSGLGLSGNTIYF	TRBJ1-3	TRBV6-2/TRBV6-3
CASSEGTGGFQPQHF	TRBJ1-5	TRBV6-1
CASAQLSGNTIYF	TRBJ1-3	TRBV27
CASSANRGSEQYF	TRBJ2-7	TRBV5-4
CASSITGLAGDQGEQYF	TRBJ2-7	TRBV11-3
CASSPPTGMNTEAFF	TRBJ1-1	TRBV18
CASSLYGTGSSGANVLTF	TRBJ2-6	TRBV7-2
CASSLGRPGHPNTGELFF	TRBJ2-2	TRBV5-1
CASSLATGEQFF	TRBJ2-1	TRBV7-3
CASSFGSIGYTF	TRBJ1-2	TRBV28
CASSLKLGGATGGTDTQYF	TRBJ2-3	TRBV5-8
CASREDGAGGGREQYF	TRBJ2-7	TRBV19
CSVPRGQYGYTF	TRBJ1-2	TRBV29-1
CASSGDYSNQPQHF	TRBJ1-5	TRBV2
CAISGADGSGANVLTF	TRBJ2-6	TRBV10-3
CASSRAGSYEQYF	TRBJ2-7	TRBV6-5
CASSGFQGQPMNTEAFF	TRBJ1-1	TRBV25-1
CASSPRTAQETQYF	TRBJ2-5	TRBV9
CAISRQREGPDTQYF	TRBJ2-3	TRBV10-3
CASSIQAGVSDTQYF	TRBJ2-3	TRBV5-4
CASSSSTGSTGELFF	TRBJ2-2	TRBV18
CASSLEGAPGSYEQYF	TRBJ2-7	TRBV5-1
CASSQGTGPITWGTQYF	TRBJ2-5	TRBV4-2
CASKTGTAPSYEQYF	TRBJ2-7	TRBV19
CASSWASTGSTDTQYF	TRBJ2-3	TRBV5-1
CASSGRGTHGRTGELFF	TRBJ2-2	TRBV4-1
CASRLGNRTVTYEQYF	TRBJ2-7	TRBV12-2